What follows is one TCR beta chain and its context. Antigen: not known. Data came from immunoSEQ multiplex PCR; TCRdb stores just in-frame clones and leaves some out. The profile shows 2 million to 2.5 million clones, approximately 90% of them singletons. The sample comes from a study of shared clonotypes between healthy human individuals. Trimming removed 11 bases from V and 5 bases from J, with 11 bases in between. Looked up from germline, CDR1 is MNHNY and CDR2 is SVGAGI (reference sequence). The CDR3 is 11 amino acids. Whole-study results and caveats: In a few donors, around 5.5% of naive CD4 clonotypes appeared in common.

The TCR comes from a man younger than 35 in good health. Some clones in this sample may be carry-over from other donors' samples. V usage is TRBV6-6 and J usage is TRBJ2-3, with D possibly matching TRBD2 (5 bases). The sequenced sample consisted of naive CD4+ T cells from PBMCs. Described subset: CD45RA+ positively selected. CDR3 sequence (DNA): TGTGCCCTTAACCGGGGAGATACGCAGTATTTT. This codes for CALNRGDTQYF.